The present T cell receptor beta chain was sequenced within a study of blood T cell repertoires in COVID-19. Looking at the study overall: Sites across the United States, Italy and Spain contributed samples from acute and convalescent COVID-19. The cDNA or gDNA used as material had been derived from T cells, B-cell-depleted T cells, or PBMCs.

Original processing notes: Estimated nucleated cell counts came from reference gene primer amplification. Profiling relied on immunoSEQ multiplex PCR, and the TCRdb table lists in-frame clones only, not all of them. V, J and clone size are taken as reported in that table, and D and trimming were inferred from the DNA itself. The data contain more than 110,000 clones, over 80% of them seen just once; the ten biggest clones take up 11%. Trimming stripped 5 bases from V and 5 bases from J, with 15 bases between. The CDR3 extends over 14 amino acids. The germline gives CDR1 SGHTA, CDR2 FQGTGA. V and J are TRBV7-3 and TRBJ2-5, with D tentatively TRBD2 (5 bases). This receptor was identified in an elderly woman with acute or convalescent COVID-19. Sequenced input: peripheral blood. The CDR3 loop is CASSPGSPGETQYF. The CDR3, as DNA: TGTGCCAGCAGCCCCGGGTCGCCGGGGGAGACCCAGTACTTC.